Below, 24 T cell receptor beta chains from the same sample are listed, as sequenced in a study of blood T cell repertoires in COVID-19. Clones were sequenced by immunoSEQ multiplex PCR, and TCRdb holds only the in-frame ones, with some missing. The sample carries around 93,000 clones, around 87% recorded once. Sequenced material: peripheral blood. These receptors originate from a human donor in a cohort sampled during active COVID-19.

This chain connects TRBV5-1 to TRBJ2-6, with a possible D match to TRBD2 (6 bases). Germline V lookup: CDR1 SGHRS, CDR2 YFSETQ. The CDR3 consists of 14 residues. Trimming took 4 bases from V and 3 from J, leaving 8 bases between them. The CDR3 sequence is CASSGGDGANVLTF. In DNA form, the CDR3 reads TGCGCCAGCAGCGGAGGGGATGGGGCCAACGTCCTGACTTTC.

The J gene is TRBJ2-3, the V gene TRBV18; D possibly corresponds to TRBD2 (6 bases). Germline CDR1 is KGHSH and CDR2 is LQKENI. The CDR3 totals 13 residues. Trimming cost V 8 bases and J 2 bases, with 11 bases left between them. The CDR3 DNA sequence: TGTGCCAGCCGGGACTCGTCCACAGATACGCAGTATTTT. It is translated as CASRDSSTDTQYF.

This chain uses TRBV7-3 with TRBJ2-7; D possibly corresponds to TRBD2 (6 bases). The CDR3 spans 16 residues. Germline assignment: CDR1 SGHTA and CDR2 FQGTGA. The V end was cut by 1 base, the J end by 2 bases, with 15 bases between. CDR3 region: CASSLKGGVTAYEQYF. In DNA form, the CDR3 reads TGTGCCAGCAGCTTAAAGGGCGGGGTCACGGCCTACGAGCAGTACTTC.

This sequence joins TRBV2 and TRBJ1-2; D gene uncertain. Germline V gene lookup returns CDR1 SNHLY and CDR2 FYNNEI. CDR3 length: 12 amino acids. Trimming took 6 bases from V and 9 from J, leaving 14 bases between them. CDR3 nucleotide sequence: TGTGCCAGCAGCGGGCGGGGTCTACGCTACACCTTC. It yields the protein CASSGRGLRYTF.

The rearrangement joins TRBV5-1 to TRBJ1-2; 12 bases fit TRBD1. The germline V gene has CDR1 SGHRS and CDR2 YFSETQ. The CDR3 sequence is 16 residues long. Trimming removed 0 bases from V and 4 bases from J; junction bases left unmatched: 4. The CDR3 protein is CASSLEGTGGPYGYTF. CDR3 sequence (DNA): TGCGCCAGCAGCTTGGAAGGGACAGGGGGCCCCTATGGCTACACCTTC.

This sequence joins TRBV5-6 and TRBJ1-2; D possibly corresponds to TRBD1 (6 bases). The CDR3 contains 14 residues. The germline gives CDR1 SGHDT, CDR2 YYEEEE. V shed 0 bases and J shed 5 bases, with 11 bases lying between them. DNA of the CDR3: TGTGCCAGCAGCTTGGAACAGGGAACTTATGGCTACACCTTC. Amino acid sequence: CASSLEQGTYGYTF. The complete variable domain, with remaining parts taken from reference TRBV5-6 and TRBJ1-2, reads DAGVTQSPTHLIKTRGQQVTLRCSPKSGHDTVSWYQQALGQGPQFIFQYYEEEERQRGNFPDRFSGHQFPNYSSELNVNALLLGDSALYLCASSLEQGTYGYTFGSGTRLTVV.

This chain joins TRBV4-3 and TRBJ1-1; D may be TRBD1 (6 bases). The V end was cut by 0 bases, the J end by 7 bases, with 9 bases between. This CDR3 spans 13 amino acids. Germline CDR1 reads LGHNA; CDR2 reads YSLEER. The CDR3 DNA sequence: TGCGCCAGCAGCCAAGACGGACAGAATGAAGCTTTCTTT. It yields the protein CASSQDGQNEAFF.

J is TRBJ1-2 and V is TRBV6-2 or TRBV6-3; 7 bases align to TRBD1. The CDR3 runs to 19 residues. With 6 bases clipped from V and 0 bases from J, the junction kept 19 bases outside the gene matches. Germline CDR1 and CDR2: MNHEY and SVGEGT. The CDR3 DNA is TGTGCCAGCAGCCCTAGGGACAGACCCGGGGGACCAGCTAACTATGGCTACACCTTC. Protein product: CASSPRDRPGGPANYGYTF.

This clone was observed many times. The chain has TRBV19 and TRBJ1-6; D call uncertain. The CDR3 length is 15 residues. The germline V gene encodes CDR1 LNHDA and CDR2 SQIVND (reference sequence). Trimming removed 3 bases at V and 14 bases at J, with 20 bases between. This CDR3 is CASSIAEGADLTLHF. In DNA form, the CDR3 reads TGTGCCAGTAGTATTGCTGAGGGTGCGGACTTAACCCTCCACTTT.

V usage is TRBV29-1 and J usage is TRBJ1-1, with TRBD1 matching 9 bases. J gave up 6 bases and V 3 bases, and 2 bases lay outside the gene matches. The CDR3 extends over 12 amino acids. Germline values: CDR1 SQVTM, CDR2 ANQGSEA. Written as DNA, the CDR3 is TGCAGCGTTGAGGGGACAGGGCCTGAAGCTTTCTTT. Translated, it gives CSVEGTGPEAFF.

The chain joins TRBV4-3 to TRBJ2-1, with 10 bases aligning to TRBD2. CDR3 length: 16 amino acids. V shed 2 bases and J 9 bases; nucleotides not matched to a gene: 10. Germline V lookup: CDR1 LGHNA, CDR2 YSLEER. The CDR3 DNA is TGCGCCAGCAGCCAAAGTCCTAGCGGGAGTTTCGGTGAGCAGTTCTTC. Translated, it gives CASSQSPSGSFGEQFF.

The J gene is TRBJ1-2, the V gene TRBV30; D uncertain. Per germline, CDR1 GTSNPN and CDR2 SVGIG (reference sequence). This CDR3 has 14 amino acids. The germline V and J ends were trimmed by 0 bases and 8 bases, with 16 bases remaining between them. The CDR3 region has the DNA TGTGCCTGGAGTGTAAGGTCGGGGTTTTTCGGCTACACCTTC. Its protein product is CAWSVRSGFFGYTF.

This clone was seen a single time. J is TRBJ2-7 and V is TRBV28; no clear D. V was cut by 3 bases and J by 5 bases, with 17 bases left in between. Germline V gives CDR1 MDHEN, CDR2 SYDVKM. This CDR3 is 15 amino acids long. CDR3 protein: CASSFTDPPEHEQYF. DNA for the CDR3: TGTGCCAGCAGTTTTACAGACCCTCCTGAACACGAGCAGTACTTC. Complete variable domain (other parts from reference TRBV28 and TRBJ2-7): DVKVTQSSRYLVKRTGEKVFLECVQDMDHENMFWYRQDPGLGLRLIYFSYDVKMKEKGDIPEGYSVSREKKERFSLILESASTNQTSMYLCASSFTDPPEHEQYFGPGTRLTVT.

CDR3 nucleotide sequence: TGTGCCTGGAGCCCTTGGCAGGGTCGAAACACCATATATTTT. Its translation is CAWSPWQGRNTIYF. The chain couples TRBV30 to TRBJ1-3, with D possibly being TRBD1 (5 bases). Germline values: CDR1 GTSNPN, CDR2 SVGIG (reference sequence). This CDR3 contains 14 residues. The V end was cut by 3 bases, the J end by 5 bases, with 14 bases between.

The V and J genes are TRBV9 and TRBJ2-1; 7 bases are a match to TRBD2. The CDR3 runs to 15 residues. J lost 2 bases, V lost 2 bases, and 4 bases had no gene match. Germline assignment: CDR1 SGDLS and CDR2 YYNGEE. CDR3 coding DNA: TGTGCCAGCAGCGTGGCGGGGGAACCCTACAATGAGCAGTTCTTC. Translation gives CASSVAGEPYNEQFF.

This clone was seen just once. J is TRBJ2-1 and V is TRBV5-6, with 8 bases matching TRBD2. The CDR3 covers 14 residues. Germline CDR1 and CDR2: SGHDT and YYEEEE. V shed 4 bases, J shed 9 bases, and the junction held 9 bases outside the gene matches. CDR3 amino acids: CASSLGGAAGEQFF. The CDR3 bases are TGTGCCAGCAGCCTCGGGGGGGCGGCGGGTGAGCAGTTCTTC.

The rearrangement joins TRBV9 to TRBJ2-5; D may be TRBD2 (6 bases). The CDR3 sequence is 15 residues long. The germline gives CDR1 SGDLS, CDR2 YYNGEE. Trimming shortened V by 4 bases and J by 4 bases, and 17 bases separated the two germline ends. This CDR3 reads CASSRDMGLIETQYF. In nucleotides, the CDR3 is TGTGCCAGCAGCCGAGACATGGGACTGATAGAGACCCAGTACTTC.

V and J are TRBV11-2 and TRBJ2-3; 7 bases fit TRBD2. Germline V gene lookup returns CDR1 SGHAT and CDR2 FQNNGV. V was clipped by 0 bases and J by 5 bases; unmatched bases: 8. The CDR3 covers 16 residues. Here the CDR3 DNA reads TGTGCCAGCAGCTTAGAAATTGCGGGAGCAATAGATACGCAGTATTTT. This sequence encodes CASSLEIAGAIDTQYF.

This clone came up a few times. The rearrangement uses TRBV12-5 and TRBJ2-5; 9 bases line up with TRBD1. This CDR3 comprises 13 residues. Germline V gives CDR1 LGHNT, CDR2 FRNRAP. After removal of 6 bases from V and 5 bases from J, the junction contained 4 bases not matched to a gene. The CDR3 DNA is TGTGCTAGTGGGACGGACAGGGGTGAGACCCAGTACTTC. This gives the protein CASGTDRGETQYF.

The chain's CDR3 is CASSVQRSTDTQYF. The CDR3 DNA follows: TGTGCCAGCAGTGTACAGCGGAGCACAGATACGCAGTATTTT. This rearrangement joins TRBV2 to TRBJ2-3, with D maybe TRBD2 (5 bases). Looked up from germline, CDR1 is SNHLY and CDR2 is FYNNEI. This CDR3 region has 14 residues. The V end was cut by 4 bases, the J end by 0 bases, with 8 bases between. The full variable domain, rest sourced from reference TRBV2 and TRBJ2-3, is EPEVTQTPSHQVTQMGQEVILRCVPISNHLYFYWYRQILGQKVEFLVSFYNNEISEKSEIFDDQFSVERPDGSNFTLKIRSTKLEDSAMYFCASSVQRSTDTQYFGPGTRLTVL.

For the CDR3, the DNA is TGTGCCAGCAGCTTACTAGCGGGGGGGCCCTACAATGAGCAGTTCTTC. Protein sequence: CASSLLAGGPYNEQFF. This rearrangement joins TRBV7-8 to TRBJ2-1; the match to TRBD2 covers 12 bases. The ends lost 2 bases at V and 2 bases at J; junction bases unmatched: 1. This CDR3 has 16 amino acids. The V gene's germline CDR1 is SGHVS and CDR2 FQNEAQ.

This chain joins TRBV7-9 and TRBJ2-7, with 8 nucleotides matching TRBD1. V shed 6 bases and J 1 base; nucleotides not matched to a gene: 5. The CDR3 length is 14 residues. Per germline, CDR1 SEHNR and CDR2 FQNEAQ (reference sequence). DNA of the CDR3: TGTGCCAGCAGAGGTACAGGGGGTTCCTACGAGCAGTACTTC. Its protein product is CASRGTGGSYEQYF.

This clone was detected only once. V gene TRBV6-1 combines with J gene TRBJ2-3; possible D gene TRBD1, 6 bases. Germline CDR1 MNHNS, CDR2 SASEGT. Trimming left V 2 bases short and J 2 bases short, with 14 bases between. This CDR3 has 16 amino acids. CDR3 in amino acids: CASSEMDRSNTDTQYF. The CDR3 DNA follows: TGTGCCAGCAGTGAAATGGACAGATCCAACACAGATACGCAGTATTTT.

V usage is TRBV5-1 and J usage is TRBJ1-2; no clear D. Trimming pared 1 base from V and 8 bases from J, leaving 9 bases between. The germline V gene has CDR1 SGHRS and CDR2 YFSETQ. The CDR3 runs 12 residues. The CDR3 loop reads CASSLPGNGYTF. CDR3 coding DNA: TGCGCCAGCAGCTTGCCGGGGAACGGCTACACCTTC.